Shown below are 31 T cell receptor beta chains from a single sample sequenced in a study of blood T cell repertoires in COVID-19. The repertoire was sequenced with immunoSEQ multiplex PCR; TCRdb's copy has only in-frame clones and lacks some. This sample carries 300,000 to 350,000 clones, about 90% of them seen once, and the ten largest clones take roughly 1%. Source material: peripheral blood. All receptors come from a woman aged 40 to 49 with COVID-19, enrolled during active disease.

V usage is TRBV3-1 (or the pseudogene TRBV3-2) and J usage is TRBJ1-3, with D possibly matching TRBD1 (5 bases). CDR1 LGHDT and CDR2 YNNKEL come from the germline V gene (reference sequence). V was trimmed by 3 bases and J by 4 bases, leaving 10 bases between them. The CDR3 is 14 residues long. The CDR3 region has the DNA TGTGCCAGCAGCCAGGCAGGGCCAGGAAACACCATATATTTT. Residues: CASSQAGPGNTIYF.

Here the CDR3 reads CASKADRVGTEAFF. The CDR3 DNA reads TGTGCCAGCAAGGCAGATCGGGTTGGCACTGAAGCTTTCTTT. The rearrangement links TRBV6-5 to TRBJ1-1; no clear D gene. V was clipped by 7 bases and J by 4 bases, with 16 bases between them. This CDR3 region has 14 residues. Germline values: CDR1 MNHEY, CDR2 SVGAGI.

The CDR3 bases are TGTGCCAGCAGCTCCTTGGAGGGGAACACCATATATTTT. As protein: CASSSLEGNTIYF. The rearrangement joins TRBV9 to TRBJ1-3; perhaps TRBD1 as D (5 bases). Germline lookup yields CDR1 SGDLS and CDR2 YYNGEE. The V end was cut by 4 bases, the J end by 7 bases, with 12 bases between. The CDR3 sequence is 13 residues long.

The J gene is TRBJ2-3, the V gene TRBV4-3; the D gene is possibly TRBD1 (5 bases). Germline V gene data show CDR1 as LGHNA and CDR2 as YSLEER. The CDR3 sequence is 16 residues long. Trimming cost V 0 bases and J 4 bases, with 14 bases left between them. This CDR3 is CASSQDQTSRADTQYF. CDR3 sequence (DNA): TGCGCCAGCAGCCAAGATCAGACTTCCAGGGCAGATACGCAGTATTTT.

The rearrangement links TRBV7-9 to TRBJ1-1; D perhaps matches TRBD1 (5 bases). This CDR3 is 16 amino acids long. V gave up 1 base and J gave up 9 bases, with 21 bases separating them. Germline lookup yields CDR1 SEHNR and CDR2 FQNEAQ (reference sequence). The CDR3 nucleotides read TGTGCCAGCAGCTTAGACGGGGGGGTCTTAGGCGGGAAAGCTTTCTTT. It is translated as CASSLDGGVLGGKAFF.

The V and J genes are TRBV11-2 and TRBJ2-1; possible D gene TRBD2, 6 bases. Germline lookup yields CDR1 SGHAT and CDR2 FQNNGV. V lost 3 bases, J lost 0 bases, and 21 bases lay in between. CDR3 length equals 19 residues. CDR3 loop: CASSLGVSAGFSSYNEQFF. CDR3 bases: TGTGCCAGCAGCTTGGGCGTCTCAGCGGGTTTCAGCTCCTACAATGAGCAGTTCTTC.

This chain links TRBV7-9 with TRBJ2-1; D possibly corresponds to TRBD2 (5 bases). From germline, CDR1 is SEHNR and CDR2 FQNEAQ (reference sequence). V was shortened by 7 bases and J by 7 bases, with 23 bases between the two germline ends. The CDR3 loop spans 16 amino acids. The CDR3 bases are TGTGCCAGCATCACCAGTGGAGACTATCTGGGAAATGAGCAGTTCTTC. It specifies CASITSGDYLGNEQFF.

V usage is TRBV4-3 and J usage is TRBJ2-7, with 11 positions matching TRBD1. CDR3 size: 15 residues. Germline lookup yields CDR1 LGHNA and CDR2 YSLEER. The J segment lost 3 bases and the V segment lost 4 bases, leaving 5 bases of the junction unmatched. CDR3 protein: CASSLGDRGVYEQYF. The CDR3 DNA reads as TGCGCCAGCAGCCTCGGGGACAGGGGGGTCTACGAGCAGTACTTC.

This sequence joins TRBV6-5 and TRBJ1-1; 10 bases align to TRBD1. The CDR3 is 15 residues long. V shed 7 bases, J shed 0 bases, and the junction held 5 bases outside the gene matches. The V gene's germline CDR1 is MNHEY and CDR2 SVGAGI. As DNA, the CDR3 is TGTGCCAGCATTCCGACAGGGGGCTTGAACACTGAAGCTTTCTTT. Protein sequence: CASIPTGGLNTEAFF.

This clone has only a few counts. The chain links TRBV30 to TRBJ2-1; 10 bases match TRBD1. The V and J ends lost 0 bases and 6 bases, in that order; junction bases with no gene match: 5. Germline V gene sequence: CDR1 GTSNPN, CDR2 SVGIG (reference sequence). CDR3 length: 15 residues. CDR3 nucleotides: TGTGCCTGGAGTGTACGACAGGGGGCAAGCAATGAGCAGTTCTTC. The encoded protein is CAWSVRQGASNEQFF.

This chain joins TRBV11-1 and TRBJ1-1; D gene unclear. CDR1 SGHAT and CDR2 FQDESV come from the germline V gene (reference sequence). The CDR3 loop spans 13 amino acids. The germline V and J ends were trimmed by 2 bases and 7 bases, with 11 bases remaining between them. The chain's CDR3 is CASSLSGLNEAFF. As DNA, the CDR3 is TGTGCCAGCAGCTTAAGTGGCTTGAATGAAGCTTTCTTT.

The gene calls are TRBV10-2 and TRBJ2-4, with 7 bases fitting TRBD1. This CDR3 has 14 amino acids. Germline values: CDR1 WSHSY, CDR2 SAAADI. J was trimmed by 6 bases and V by 0 bases; bases with no gene match: 2. Written as DNA, the CDR3 is TGCGCCAGCAGTGAGTCGGGACAGATAAACATTCAGTACTTC. It codes for CASSESGQINIQYF.

The chain joins TRBV6-1 to TRBJ1-1, with D perhaps TRBD1 (5 bases). Germline assignment: CDR1 MNHNS and CDR2 SASEGT. Trimming shortened V by 2 bases and J by 1 base, and 8 bases separated the two germline ends. This CDR3 has 14 residues. CDR3 nucleotides: TGTGCCAGCAGTGAACAACAGGAGAACACTGAAGCTTTCTTT. It is translated as CASSEQQENTEAFF.

As to this clone: The sample carries other DNA sequences with the same CDR3. This chain links TRBV2 with TRBJ2-5, with TRBD1 as a possible D gene (5 bases). Trimming cost V 8 bases and J 5 bases, with 15 bases left between them. Per the germline V gene, CDR1 is SNHLY and CDR2 is FYNNEI. CDR3 length: 13 amino acids. The CDR3 sequence is CASSARGGETQYF. The CDR3 coding sequence is TGTGCCAGCTCTGCTAGGGGCGGCGAGACCCAGTACTTC.

The chain uses TRBV28 and TRBJ2-5, with D unresolved. The CDR3 loop spans 12 amino acids. Trimming pared 3 bases from V and 4 bases from J, leaving 6 bases between. Looked up from germline, CDR1 is MDHEN and CDR2 is SYDVKM. DNA for the CDR3: TGTGCCAGCAGTTTGCAGGCAGAGACCCAGTACTTC. It yields the protein CASSLQAETQYF.

This chain uses TRBV3-1 (or the pseudogene TRBV3-2) with TRBJ1-1; D remains unclear. Per the germline V gene, CDR1 is LGHDT and CDR2 is YNNKEL (reference sequence). The CDR3 runs to 14 residues. V was cut by 4 bases and J by 1 base, with 10 bases left in between. CDR3: CASSRRGRNTEAFF. The CDR3 nucleotides read TGTGCCAGCAGCCGACGGGGAAGGAACACTGAAGCTTTCTTT.

This chain uses TRBV6-5 with TRBJ2-1, with 11 bases that match TRBD2. The CDR3 is 15 residues long. The V gene's germline CDR1 is MNHEY and CDR2 SVGAGI. J was trimmed by 8 bases and V by 8 bases; bases with no gene match: 11. CDR3 coding DNA: TGTGCCAGCGAATCACATAGCGGGGGGGGCGATGAGCAGTTCTTC. It is translated as CASESHSGGGDEQFF.

The V call is TRBV28, the J call TRBJ1-4; D might be TRBD1 (5 bases). The length of the CDR3 is 15 residues. CDR1 MDHEN and CDR2 SYDVKM come from the germline V gene. The V end was cut by 2 bases, the J end by 1 base, with 8 bases between. Here the CDR3 DNA reads TGTGCCAGCAGTTTACAGGGCGGAACTAATGAAAAACTGTTTTTT. Its translation: CASSLQGGTNEKLFF.

This clone occurred once. V and J are TRBV12-5 and TRBJ2-1; unclear D gene. The V end lost 2 bases, the J end lost 4 bases, and 6 bases lay between the germline ends. The CDR3 has 13 amino acids. The V gene's germline CDR1 is LGHNT and CDR2 FRNRAP. The CDR3 DNA is TGTGCTAGTGGTTTGTCAGATTACAATGAGCAGTTCTTC. Translation: CASGLSDYNEQFF.

This clone was seen once. The chain uses TRBV19 and TRBJ1-1, with D maybe TRBD1 (5 bases). The V gene lost 1 base and the J gene lost 4 bases, with 10 bases spanning the gap. CDR1 LNHDA and CDR2 SQIVND come from the germline V gene (reference sequence). The CDR3 runs 14 residues. CDR3 protein: CASSIVDGGTEAFF. CDR3 nucleotides: TGTGCCAGTAGTATAGTAGACGGGGGCACTGAAGCTTTCTTT.

The rearrangement uses TRBV15 and TRBJ1-6, with D unresolved. The ends were cut back, 5 bases at V and 6 bases at J, with 11 bases in the middle. The germline V gene encodes CDR1 LNHNV and CDR2 YYDKDF (reference sequence). The length of the CDR3 is 14 residues. The CDR3: CATSFERINSPLHF. The CDR3 DNA sequence: TGTGCCACCAGCTTCGAGAGAATTAATTCACCCCTCCACTTT.

The chain links TRBV9 to TRBJ1-6; D is possibly TRBD1 (6 bases). The V gene's germline CDR1 is SGDLS and CDR2 YYNGEE. The V and J ends lost 2 bases and 4 bases respectively, with 7 bases between them. This CDR3 region has 14 residues. The CDR3 here is CASSVTGYNSPLHF. The CDR3 nucleotides are TGTGCCAGCAGCGTTACAGGGTATAATTCACCCCTCCACTTT.

V and J are TRBV28 and TRBJ2-7; 7 nucleotides match TRBD2. Per the germline V gene, CDR1 is MDHEN and CDR2 is SYDVKM. The junction had 7 bases not matched to a gene; V was cut back by 7 bases and J by 1 base. This CDR3 has 14 amino acids. The CDR3 here is CASISWGGSYEQYF. DNA for the CDR3: TGTGCCAGCATCTCCTGGGGGGGGTCCTACGAGCAGTACTTC.

This clone was counted between two and nine times. The chain links TRBV27 to TRBJ2-7; 7 nucleotides line up with TRBD1. This CDR3 has 20 amino acids. V shed 1 base, J shed 0 bases, and the junction held 18 bases outside the gene matches. Germline V gives CDR1 MNHEY, CDR2 SMNVEV (reference sequence). This chain's CDR3 is CASSLWARDSDYSSSYEQYF. CDR3 DNA sequence: TGTGCCAGCAGTTTATGGGCCCGGGACAGCGATTATAGTTCCTCCTACGAGCAGTACTTC.

The chain carries TRBV9 and TRBJ2-7; maybe TRBD1 (5 bases). This CDR3 is built from 14 residues. Trimming took off 0 bases at V and 2 bases at J, with 9 bases between the two ends. CDR1 SGDLS and CDR2 YYNGEE come from the germline V gene. The CDR3 is CASSVAGQTYEQYF. The CDR3 bases are TGTGCCAGCAGCGTAGCTGGACAAACCTACGAGCAGTACTTC.

V and J are TRBV18 and TRBJ1-1; possible D gene TRBD1, 6 bases. Trimming left V 6 bases short and J 3 bases short, with 17 bases between. In germline, CDR1 is KGHSH, CDR2 LQKENI. This CDR3 comprises 15 residues. The CDR3 DNA reads TGTGCCAGCTCCAGAACGGGGGGCGGCGACACTGAAGCTTTCTTT. Its protein is CASSRTGGGDTEAFF.

This clone was observed a few times. This sequence joins TRBV10-2 and TRBJ1-5; TRBD1 aligns across 7 bases. The CDR3 covers 15 residues. V was clipped by 3 bases and J by 2 bases; unmatched bases: 4. CDR1 and CDR2 (germline): WSHSY, SAAADI. This CDR3 is CASSDEGTGNQPQHF. For the CDR3, the DNA is TGCGCCAGCAGTGATGAAGGGACAGGCAATCAGCCCCAGCATTTT.

The chain is built from TRBV6-5 and TRBJ1-5; 7 bases fit TRBD1. Germline V gene data show CDR1 as MNHEY and CDR2 as SVGAGI. The CDR3 loop spans 13 amino acids. V dropped 6 bases and J dropped 5; count of bases not matched to a gene: 4. The CDR3 is CASSLQGHQPQHF. CDR3 bases: TGTGCCAGCAGCCTACAGGGGCATCAGCCCCAGCATTTT.

V is TRBV18 and J is TRBJ1-5, with 8 bases matching TRBD1. The V and J ends lost 5 bases and 7 bases, in that order; junction bases with no gene match: 4. The germline gives CDR1 KGHSH, CDR2 LQKENI. This CDR3 is 13 amino acids long. Written as DNA, the CDR3 is TGTGCCAGCTCAGGACAGGGAGAACAGCCCCAGCATTTT. It translates to CASSGQGEQPQHF.

The chain has TRBV5-1 and TRBJ1-5; no clear D. In germline, CDR1 is SGHRS, CDR2 YFSETQ. CDR3 length equals 15 residues. V lost 5 bases and J 0 bases, leaving 12 bases between the germline ends. The CDR3 nucleotides are TGCGCCAGCAGTTCAAGGAGACTTAGCAATCAGCCCCAGCATTTT. It codes for CASSSRRLSNQPQHF. The complete variable domain, with remaining parts taken from reference TRBV5-1 and TRBJ1-5, reads KAGVTQTPRYLIKTRGQQVTLSCSPISGHRSVSWYQQTPGQGLQFLFEYFSETQRNKGNFPGRFSGRQFSNSRSEMNVSTLELGDSALYLCASSSRRLSNQPQHFGDGTRLSIL.

The V gene is TRBV4-1, the J gene TRBJ1-4; TRBD1 matches at 7 bases. V shed 0 bases and J 9 bases; nucleotides not matched to a gene: 13. The CDR3 has 17 amino acids. In germline, CDR1 is MGHRA, CDR2 YSYEKL. This chain's CDR3 is CASSQEGFRDRSKKLFF. The CDR3, as DNA: TGCGCCAGCAGCCAAGAAGGTTTCCGGGACAGATCAAAAAAACTGTTTTTT.